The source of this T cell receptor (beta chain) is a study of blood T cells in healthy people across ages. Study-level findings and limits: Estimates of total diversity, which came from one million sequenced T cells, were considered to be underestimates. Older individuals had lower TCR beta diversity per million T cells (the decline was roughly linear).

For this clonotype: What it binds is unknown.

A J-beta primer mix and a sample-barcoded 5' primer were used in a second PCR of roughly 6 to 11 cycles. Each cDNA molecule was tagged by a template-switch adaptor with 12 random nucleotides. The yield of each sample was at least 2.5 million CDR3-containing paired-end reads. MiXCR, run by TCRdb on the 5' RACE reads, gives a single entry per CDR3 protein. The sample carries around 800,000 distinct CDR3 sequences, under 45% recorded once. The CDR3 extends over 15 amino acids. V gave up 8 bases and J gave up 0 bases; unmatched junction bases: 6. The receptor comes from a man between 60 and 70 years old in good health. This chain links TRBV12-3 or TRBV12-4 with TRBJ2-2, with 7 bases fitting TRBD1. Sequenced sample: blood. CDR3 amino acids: CASLRTGTNTGELFF. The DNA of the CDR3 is TGTGCCAGCCTAAGGACAGGCACGAACACCGGGGAGCTGTTTTTT.